These 12 T cell receptor beta chains were all obtained from the same sample, sequenced in a study of shared T cell receptors in the human thymus. Produced via immunoSEQ multiplex PCR; TCRdb's table is partial and in-frame only. The sample yields over 65,000 clones, 90% to 95% seen once. The sample was thymocytes. These receptors all stem from a human donor.

This clone was seen a single time. The V gene is TRBV7-3, the J gene TRBJ1-1; D gene unclear. Germline assignment: CDR1 SGHTA and CDR2 FQGTGA. The CDR3 extends over 15 amino acids. V lost 5 bases and J lost 6, with 19 bases in between. CDR3 amino acids: CASSPNPLGEAEAFF. The CDR3 DNA reads as TGTGCCAGCAGCCCCAACCCTTTAGGCGAGGCTGAAGCTTTCTTT.

Here the CDR3 DNA reads TGTGCCAGCAGCTTAGTCCAAAGAGGACGTTCACCCCTCCACTTT. Translating gives CASSLVQRGRSPLHF. This chain connects TRBV7-6 to TRBJ1-6; D remains ambiguous. The CDR3 covers 15 residues. Germline values: CDR1 SGHVS, CDR2 FNYEAQ. V lost 1 base and J 9 bases, leaving 13 bases between the germline ends.

The V gene is TRBV6-4, the J gene TRBJ2-3; D is possibly TRBD2 (5 bases). In germline, CDR1 is MRHNA, CDR2 SNTAGT. Trimming cost V 4 bases and J 2 bases, with 13 bases left between them. The CDR3 loop spans 15 amino acids. The CDR3 region has the DNA TGTGCCAGCAGTGGGGAGCTTCCTACCACAGATACGCAGTATTTT. Its translation: CASSGELPTTDTQYF.

This clone has just one count. The V gene is TRBV4-1, the J gene TRBJ2-4; tentatively, D is TRBD1 (5 bases). Germline V gene lookup returns CDR1 MGHRA and CDR2 YSYEKL. V lost 0 bases and J 0 bases, leaving 21 bases between the germline ends. The CDR3 runs to 20 residues. The CDR3 spells CASSQEGSGPRDLAKNIQYF. The CDR3 region has the DNA TGCGCCAGCAGCCAAGAGGGGTCAGGGCCTCGCGACCTAGCCAAAAACATTCAGTACTTC.

The V gene is TRBV11-2, the J gene TRBJ2-3; no reliable D call. The length of the CDR3 is 16 residues. Germline V gene lookup returns CDR1 SGHAT and CDR2 FQNNGV. Trimming cost V 5 bases and J 2 bases, with 17 bases left between them. The CDR3 region is CASSRDQHMTTDTQYF. The CDR3 DNA reads as TGTGCCAGCAGCCGCGACCAACACATGACCACAGATACGCAGTATTTT. The full variable domain, its missing parts supplied by reference TRBV11-2 and TRBJ2-3, is EAGVAQSPRYKIIEKRQSVAFWCNPISGHATLYWYQQILGQGPKLLIQFQNNGVVDDSQLPKDRFSAERLKGVDSTLKIQPAKLEDSAVYLCASSRDQHMTTDTQYFGPGTRLTVL.

The chain combines TRBV5-4 with TRBJ2-1; 8 bases fit TRBD2. J gave up 6 bases and V 2 bases, and 10 bases lay outside the gene matches. Germline CDR1 SGHNT, CDR2 YYREEE (reference sequence). The CDR3 contains 16 residues. The CDR3 sequence: CASSLRSGARFNEQFF. CDR3 DNA: TGTGCCAGCAGCTTACGTAGCGGGGCCCGATTCAATGAGCAGTTCTTC.

The chain couples TRBV25-1 to TRBJ1-2; 8 positions agree with TRBD1. The CDR3 has 15 residues. From germline, CDR1 is MGHDK and CDR2 SYGVNS. Trimming at V came to 3 bases and at J to 2 bases, leaving 5 bases not matched to a gene. The CDR3 coding sequence is TGTGCCAGCAGTGAGGACAGGGATGAGAACTATGGCTACACCTTC. Its translation: CASSEDRDENYGYTF.

V gene TRBV6-1 combines with J gene TRBJ1-2, with TRBD1 matching 7 bases. Germline V gives CDR1 MNHNS, CDR2 SASEGT. This CDR3 has 15 residues. Germline trimming cut 6 bases from V and 7 bases from J; bases unmatched to any gene: 14. CDR3: CASRDRMGRGGGYTF. In nucleotides, the CDR3 is TGTGCCAGCAGGGACCGCATGGGCAGGGGGGGTGGCTACACCTTC.

This clone was detected only once. The chain has TRBV29-1 and TRBJ1-2; D unclear. With 4 bases removed from V and 4 bases from J, the gap between germline ends came to 13 bases. The CDR3 has 13 amino acids. Germline values: CDR1 SQVTM, CDR2 ANQGSEA. CDR3 sequence (DNA): TGCAGCGTTGGCAGTCGCCAAACCTATGGCTACACCTTC. Protein product: CSVGSRQTYGYTF.

The chain employs TRBV4-1 and TRBJ2-5; possible D gene TRBD1, 7 bases. Trimming shortened V by 2 bases and J by 2 bases, and 18 bases separated the two germline ends. Germline assignment: CDR1 MGHRA and CDR2 YSYEKL. This CDR3 is built from 17 residues. The CDR3 spells CASSQPGQGGLQETQYF. As DNA, the CDR3 is TGCGCCAGCAGCCAACCGGGGCAGGGGGGATTACAAGAGACCCAGTACTTC.

The rearrangement joins TRBV5-1 to TRBJ2-1; D is ambiguous. In germline, CDR1 is SGHRS, CDR2 YFSETQ. The CDR3 is 16 residues long. Trimming removed 0 bases from V and 3 bases from J, with 13 bases in between. For the CDR3, the DNA is TGCGCCAGCAGCTTGGCCGTCCGAGGCGTCTACAATGAGCAGTTCTTC. Its protein is CASSLAVRGVYNEQFF.

This chain links TRBV7-9 with TRBJ1-2, with 10 positions matching TRBD1. The CDR3 has 15 residues. Germline loops: CDR1 SEHNR, CDR2 FQNEAQ (reference sequence). Losses at the gene ends were 1 base for V and 3 bases for J; bases not matched to a gene: 2. The CDR3 bases are TGTGCCAGCAGCTTAGGAGGGACAGGGGACTATGGCTACACCTTC. Amino acids: CASSLGGTGDYGYTF.